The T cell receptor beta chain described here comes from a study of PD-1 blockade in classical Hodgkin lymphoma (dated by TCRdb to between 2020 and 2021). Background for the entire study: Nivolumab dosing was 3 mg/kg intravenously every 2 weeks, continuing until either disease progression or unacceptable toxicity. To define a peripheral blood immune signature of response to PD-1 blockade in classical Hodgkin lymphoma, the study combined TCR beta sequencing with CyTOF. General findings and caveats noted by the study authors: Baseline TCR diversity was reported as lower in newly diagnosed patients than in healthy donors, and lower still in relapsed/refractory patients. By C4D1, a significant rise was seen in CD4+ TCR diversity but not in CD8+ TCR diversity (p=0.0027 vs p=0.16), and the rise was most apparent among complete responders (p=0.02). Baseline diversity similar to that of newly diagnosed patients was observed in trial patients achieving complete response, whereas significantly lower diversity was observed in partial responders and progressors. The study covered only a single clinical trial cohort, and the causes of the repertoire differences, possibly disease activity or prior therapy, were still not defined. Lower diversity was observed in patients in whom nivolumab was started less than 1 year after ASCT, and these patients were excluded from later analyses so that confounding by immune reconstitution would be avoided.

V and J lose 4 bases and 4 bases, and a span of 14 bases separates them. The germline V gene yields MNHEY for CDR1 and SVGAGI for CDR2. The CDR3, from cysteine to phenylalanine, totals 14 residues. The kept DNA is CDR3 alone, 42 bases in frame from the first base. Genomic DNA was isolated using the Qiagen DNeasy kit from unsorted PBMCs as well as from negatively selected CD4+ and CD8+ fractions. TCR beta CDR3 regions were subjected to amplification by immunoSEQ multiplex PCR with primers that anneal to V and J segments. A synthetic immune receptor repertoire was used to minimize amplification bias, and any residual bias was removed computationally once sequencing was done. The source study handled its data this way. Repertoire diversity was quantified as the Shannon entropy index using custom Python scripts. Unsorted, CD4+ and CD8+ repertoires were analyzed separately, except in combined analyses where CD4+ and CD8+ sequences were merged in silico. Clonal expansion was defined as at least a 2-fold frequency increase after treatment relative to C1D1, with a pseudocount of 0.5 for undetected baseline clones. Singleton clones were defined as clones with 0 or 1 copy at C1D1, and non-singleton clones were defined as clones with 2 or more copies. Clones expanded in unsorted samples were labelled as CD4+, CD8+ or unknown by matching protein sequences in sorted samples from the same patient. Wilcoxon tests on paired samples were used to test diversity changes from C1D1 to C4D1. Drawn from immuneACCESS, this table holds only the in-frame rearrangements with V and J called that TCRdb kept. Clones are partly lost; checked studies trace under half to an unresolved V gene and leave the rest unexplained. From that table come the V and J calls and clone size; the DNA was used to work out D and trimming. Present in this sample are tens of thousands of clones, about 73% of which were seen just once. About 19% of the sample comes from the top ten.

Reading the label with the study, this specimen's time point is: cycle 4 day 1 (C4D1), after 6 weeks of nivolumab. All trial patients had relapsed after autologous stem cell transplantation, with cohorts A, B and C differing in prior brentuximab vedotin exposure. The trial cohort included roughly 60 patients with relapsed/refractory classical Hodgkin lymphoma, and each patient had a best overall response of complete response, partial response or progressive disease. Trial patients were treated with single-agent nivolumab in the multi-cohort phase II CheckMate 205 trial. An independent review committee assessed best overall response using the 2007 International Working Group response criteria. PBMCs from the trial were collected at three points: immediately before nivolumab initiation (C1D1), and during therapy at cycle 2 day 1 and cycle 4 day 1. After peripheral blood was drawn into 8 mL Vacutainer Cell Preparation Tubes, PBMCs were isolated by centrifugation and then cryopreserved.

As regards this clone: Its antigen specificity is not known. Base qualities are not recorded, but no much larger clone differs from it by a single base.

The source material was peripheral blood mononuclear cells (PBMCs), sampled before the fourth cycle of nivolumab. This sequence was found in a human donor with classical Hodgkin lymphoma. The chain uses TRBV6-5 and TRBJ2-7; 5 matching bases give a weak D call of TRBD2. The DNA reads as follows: TGTGCCAGCAGTTTTGAGGGAGATTTGTACGAGCAGTACTTC. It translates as CASSFEGDLYEQYF.